This T cell receptor (beta chain) appears in the sequencing data of a study of CD8+ T cells in alopecia areata. Study-level information: Affected scalp percentage determined the severity score of treated patients.

Extraction and reverse transcription of RNA yielded cDNA as the sequencing template. TCRdb's copy holds only in-frame clones and misses some; the assay was immunoSEQ multiplex PCR. The sample yields 150,000 to 200,000 clones, roughly 65% seen once. The CDR3 has 15 amino acids. V lost 1 base to trimming and J lost 5 bases, with 10 bases between them. Germline CDR1 SGDLS, CDR2 YYNGEE. A word on this clone: Its antigen is still unknown.

Noted treatment: oral pan-JAK inhibitor, 5-10 mg twice daily. Study results and limitations: Relative to normal scalp, lesional scalp, especially alopecia totalis/universalis, showed higher clonality.

The source is a human donor with alopecia areata. The sequences come from CD4+ T cells sorted from blood, collected at week 4, from a patient treated with tofacitinib. This chain connects TRBV9 to TRBJ1-6; TRBD1 is a possible D gene (5 bases). CDR3 sequence (DNA): TGTGCCAGCAGCGTAAGCCCGACAGATAATTCACCCCTCCACTTT. Its protein is CASSVSPTDNSPLHF.